The T cell receptor (beta chain) under discussion was sequenced for a study of OX40 agonist ivuxolimab in advanced cancers. Across the whole study: The patients' treatment was ivuxolimab, an agonistic anti-OX40 (CD134) antibody.

Using immunoSEQ multiplex PCR, the repertoire was profiled, and TCRdb retains in-frame clones only, with some absent. The data hold 70,000 to 80,000 clones, with around 83% observed a single time. Sequencing was performed on CD4+ or CD8+ T cells sorted from blood, taken in a trial of the OX40 agonist ivuxolimab. The TCR sequence derives from an adult with an advanced solid tumor such as melanoma, head and neck, liver or kidney cancer.

The CDR3 DNA is TGTGCCAGCAGCTTAGGGAGAGGAGAGACCCAGTACTTC. Residues: CASSLGRGETQYF. V gene TRBV7-6 combines with J gene TRBJ2-5; D is undetermined. The CDR3 consists of 13 residues. The germline CDR1 and CDR2 sequences are SGHVS and FNYEAQ. The V and J ends lost 1 base and 4 bases respectively, with 7 bases between them.